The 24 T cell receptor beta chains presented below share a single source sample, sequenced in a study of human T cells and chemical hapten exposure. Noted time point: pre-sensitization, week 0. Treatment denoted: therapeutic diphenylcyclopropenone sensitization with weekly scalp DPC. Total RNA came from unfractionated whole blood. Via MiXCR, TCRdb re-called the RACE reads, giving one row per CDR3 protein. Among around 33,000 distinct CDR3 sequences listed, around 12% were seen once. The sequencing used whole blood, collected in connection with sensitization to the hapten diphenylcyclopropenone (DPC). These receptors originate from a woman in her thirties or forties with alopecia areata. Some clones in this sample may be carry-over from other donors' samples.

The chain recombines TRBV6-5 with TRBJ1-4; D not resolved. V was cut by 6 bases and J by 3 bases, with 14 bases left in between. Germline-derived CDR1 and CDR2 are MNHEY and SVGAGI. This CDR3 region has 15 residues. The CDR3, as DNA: TGTGCCAGCAGAGCCTCCGGACGGCCTAATGAAAAACTGTTTTTT. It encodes CASRASGRPNEKLFF.

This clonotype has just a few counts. CDR3 region: CASSVQGQRDEQFF. Written as DNA, the CDR3 is TGTGCCAGCAGCGTCCAGGGACAGCGGGATGAGCAGTTCTTC. J is TRBJ2-1 and V is TRBV9, with D possibly TRBD1 on 7 matching bases. The V end lost 2 bases, the J end lost 8 bases, and 14 bases lay between the germline ends. Germline V lookup: CDR1 SGDLS, CDR2 YYNGEE. The CDR3 totals 14 residues.

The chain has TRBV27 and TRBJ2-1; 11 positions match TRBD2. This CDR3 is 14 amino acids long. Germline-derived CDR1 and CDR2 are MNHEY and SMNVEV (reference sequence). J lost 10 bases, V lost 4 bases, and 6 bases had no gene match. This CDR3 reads CASSSGLAGGEQFF. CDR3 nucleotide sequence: TGTGCCAGCAGTTCCGGGCTAGCGGGAGGCGAGCAGTTCTTC.

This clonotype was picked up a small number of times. The CDR3 DNA reads TGTGCCATCAGGTACGGGGCTGAAGCTTTCTTT. Translated: CAIRYGAEAFF. V and J are TRBV10-3 and TRBJ1-1; D is uncertain. V was pared by 6 bases and J by 6 bases, with 8 bases between. This CDR3 contains 11 residues. Germline values: CDR1 ENHRY, CDR2 SYGVKD.

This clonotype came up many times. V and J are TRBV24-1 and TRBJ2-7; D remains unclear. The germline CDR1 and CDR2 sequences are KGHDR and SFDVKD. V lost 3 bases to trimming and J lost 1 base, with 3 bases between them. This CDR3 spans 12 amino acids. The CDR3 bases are TGTGCCACCAGTGATGGATCCTACGAGCAGTACTTC. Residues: CATSDGSYEQYF.

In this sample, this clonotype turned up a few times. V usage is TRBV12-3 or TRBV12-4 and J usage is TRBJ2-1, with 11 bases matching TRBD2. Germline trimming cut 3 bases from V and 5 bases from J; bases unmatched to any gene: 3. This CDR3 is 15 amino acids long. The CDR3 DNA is TGTGCCAGCAGTTTGGGACTAGCGGCGGACAATGAGCAGTTCTTC. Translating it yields CASSLGLAADNEQFF.

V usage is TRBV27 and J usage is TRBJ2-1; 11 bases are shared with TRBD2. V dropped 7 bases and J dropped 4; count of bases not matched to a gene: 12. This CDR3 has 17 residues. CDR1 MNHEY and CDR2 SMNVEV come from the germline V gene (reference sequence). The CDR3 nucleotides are TGTGCCAGCACACATAGCGGGAGGGCCGGAGGGTACAATGAGCAGTTCTTC. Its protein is CASTHSGRAGGYNEQFF.

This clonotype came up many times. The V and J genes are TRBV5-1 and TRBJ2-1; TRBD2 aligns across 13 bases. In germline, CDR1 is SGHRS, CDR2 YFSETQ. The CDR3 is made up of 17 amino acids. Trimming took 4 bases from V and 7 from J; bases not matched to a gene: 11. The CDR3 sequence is CASSNPWTSGGTNEQFF. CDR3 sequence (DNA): TGCGCCAGCAGCAACCCCTGGACTAGCGGGGGAACAAATGAGCAGTTCTTC.

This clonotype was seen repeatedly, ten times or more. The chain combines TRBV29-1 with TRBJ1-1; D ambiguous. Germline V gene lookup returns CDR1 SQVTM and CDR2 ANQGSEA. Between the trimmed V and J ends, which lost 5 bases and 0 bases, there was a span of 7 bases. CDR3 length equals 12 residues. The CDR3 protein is CSVIQLNTEAFF. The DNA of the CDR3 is TGCAGCGTTATACAGTTGAACACTGAAGCTTTCTTT. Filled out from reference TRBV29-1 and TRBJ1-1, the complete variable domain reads SAVISQKPSRDICQRGTSLTIQCQVDSQVTMMFWYRQQPGQSLTLIATANQGSEATYESGFVIDKFPISRPNLTFSTLTVSNMSPEDSSIYLCSVIQLNTEAFFGQGTRLTVV.

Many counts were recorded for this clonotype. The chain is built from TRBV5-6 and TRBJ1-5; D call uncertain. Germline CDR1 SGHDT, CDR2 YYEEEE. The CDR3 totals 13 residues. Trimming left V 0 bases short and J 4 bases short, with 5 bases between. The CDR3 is CASSLGRNQPQHF. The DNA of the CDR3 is TGTGCCAGCAGCTTGGGACGGAATCAGCCCCAGCATTTT.

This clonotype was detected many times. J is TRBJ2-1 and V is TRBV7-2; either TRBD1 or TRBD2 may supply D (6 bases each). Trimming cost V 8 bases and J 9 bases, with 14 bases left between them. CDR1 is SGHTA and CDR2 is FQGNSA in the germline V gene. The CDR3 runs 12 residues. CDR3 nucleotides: TGTGCCAGCCTAGGGGGGTGGGGTGAGCAGTTCTTC. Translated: CASLGGWGEQFF.

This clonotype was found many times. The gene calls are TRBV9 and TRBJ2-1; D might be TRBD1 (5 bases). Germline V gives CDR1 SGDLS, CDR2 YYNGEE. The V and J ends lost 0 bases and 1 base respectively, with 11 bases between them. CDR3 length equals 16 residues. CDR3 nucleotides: TGTGCCAGCAGCGTAGGGACACAGCATTCCTACAATGAGCAGTTCTTC. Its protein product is CASSVGTQHSYNEQFF.

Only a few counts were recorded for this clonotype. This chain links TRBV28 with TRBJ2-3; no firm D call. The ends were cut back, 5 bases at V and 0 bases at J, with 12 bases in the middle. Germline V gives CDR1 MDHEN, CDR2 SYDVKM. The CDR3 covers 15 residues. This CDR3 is CASSDLNGSTDTQYF. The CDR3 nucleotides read TGTGCCAGCAGTGATTTGAACGGTAGCACAGATACGCAGTATTTT. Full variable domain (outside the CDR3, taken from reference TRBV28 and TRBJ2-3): DVKVTQSSRYLVKRTGEKVFLECVQDMDHENMFWYRQDPGLGLRLIYFSYDVKMKEKGDIPEGYSVSREKKERFSLILESASTNQTSMYLCASSDLNGSTDTQYFGPGTRLTVL.

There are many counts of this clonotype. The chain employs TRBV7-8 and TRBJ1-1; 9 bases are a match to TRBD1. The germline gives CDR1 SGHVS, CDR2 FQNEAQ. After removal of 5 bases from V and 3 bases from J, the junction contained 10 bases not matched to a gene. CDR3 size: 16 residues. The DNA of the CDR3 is TGTGCCAGCAGCCTACGGACAGGGGTTATGGACACTGAAGCTTTCTTT. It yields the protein CASSLRTGVMDTEAFF.

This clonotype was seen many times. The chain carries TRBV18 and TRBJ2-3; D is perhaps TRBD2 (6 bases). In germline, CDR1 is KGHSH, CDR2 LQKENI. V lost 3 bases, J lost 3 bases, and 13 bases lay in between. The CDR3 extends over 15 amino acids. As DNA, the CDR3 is TGTGCCAGCTCACCGGGACTCGGCGGGACAGATACGCAGTATTTT. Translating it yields CASSPGLGGTDTQYF.

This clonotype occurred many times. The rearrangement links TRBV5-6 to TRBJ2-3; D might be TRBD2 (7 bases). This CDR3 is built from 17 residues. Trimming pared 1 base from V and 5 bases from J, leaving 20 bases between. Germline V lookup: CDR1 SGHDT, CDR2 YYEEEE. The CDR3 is CASSLFQAGARGDTQYF. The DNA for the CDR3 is TGTGCCAGCAGCTTGTTTCAGGCGGGAGCCAGGGGAGATACGCAGTATTTT.

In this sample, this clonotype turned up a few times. Here the CDR3 reads CASSPRPPQRQYEQYF. The CDR3 region has the DNA TGTGCCAGCTCACCACGCCCCCCCCAAAGGCAGTACGAGCAGTACTTC. The chain employs TRBV18 and TRBJ2-7; no clear D. CDR3 length equals 16 residues. Germline loops: CDR1 KGHSH, CDR2 LQKENI. Trimming cost V 1 base and J 4 bases, with 17 bases left between them.

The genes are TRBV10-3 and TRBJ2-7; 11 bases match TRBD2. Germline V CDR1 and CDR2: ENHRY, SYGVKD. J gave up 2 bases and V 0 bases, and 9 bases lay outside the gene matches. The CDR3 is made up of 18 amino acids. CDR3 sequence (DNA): TGTGCCATCAGTGAGTCTCGGCTAGCGGGGGGCAGGGCCTACGAGCAGTACTTC. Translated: CAISESRLAGGRAYEQYF.

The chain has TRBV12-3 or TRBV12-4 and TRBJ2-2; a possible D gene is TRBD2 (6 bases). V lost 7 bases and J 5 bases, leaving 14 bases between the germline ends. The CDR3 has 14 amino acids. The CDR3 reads CASTPSGGTGELFF. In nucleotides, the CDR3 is TGTGCCAGCACCCCCTCCGGAGGGACCGGGGAGCTGTTTTTT.

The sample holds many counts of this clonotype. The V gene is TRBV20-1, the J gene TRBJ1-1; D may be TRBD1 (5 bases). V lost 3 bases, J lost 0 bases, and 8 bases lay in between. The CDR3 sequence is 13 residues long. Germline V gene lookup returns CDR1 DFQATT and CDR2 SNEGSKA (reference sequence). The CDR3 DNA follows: TGCAGTGCTAGCACGGGGCTGAACACTGAAGCTTTCTTT. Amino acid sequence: CSASTGLNTEAFF.

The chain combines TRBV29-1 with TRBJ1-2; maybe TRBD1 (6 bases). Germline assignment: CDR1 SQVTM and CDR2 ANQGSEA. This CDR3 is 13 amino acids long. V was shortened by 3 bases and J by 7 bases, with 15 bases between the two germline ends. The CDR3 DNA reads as TGCAGCGTTGACTCAAGAACAGGGCCTGGCTACACCTTC. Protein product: CSVDSRTGPGYTF.

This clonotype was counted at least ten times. The CDR3 loop reads CASSLSGVGTEAFF. The CDR3 DNA reads TGTGCCAGCAGCTTGTCAGGGGTGGGAACTGAAGCTTTCTTT. This chain uses TRBV5-4 with TRBJ1-1, with a tentative D call TRBD1 (6 bases). Trimming removed 1 base from V and 5 bases from J, with 12 bases in between. Germline CDR1 is SGHNT and CDR2 is YYREEE (reference sequence). This CDR3 region has 14 residues.

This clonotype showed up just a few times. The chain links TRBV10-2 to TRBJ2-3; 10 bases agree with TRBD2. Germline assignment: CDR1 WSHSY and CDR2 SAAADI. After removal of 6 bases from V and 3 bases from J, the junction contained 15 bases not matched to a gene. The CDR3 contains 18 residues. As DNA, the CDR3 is TGCGCCAGCAGCTCTAGCGGGAGTTCTGTGGAGGGTACAGATACGCAGTATTTT. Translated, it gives CASSSSGSSVEGTDTQYF.

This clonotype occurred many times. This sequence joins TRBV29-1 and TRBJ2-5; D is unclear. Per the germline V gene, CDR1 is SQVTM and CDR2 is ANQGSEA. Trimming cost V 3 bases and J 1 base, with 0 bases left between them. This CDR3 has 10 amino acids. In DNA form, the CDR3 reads TGCAGCGTTGACCAAGAGACCCAGTACTTC. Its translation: CSVDQETQYF.